This T cell receptor (beta chain) stems from a study of blood T cell repertoires in COVID-19. Study context: Donors in the United States, Italy and Spain gave samples during acute or convalescent COVID-19. T cells, B-cell-depleted T cells, or PBMCs provided the cDNA or gDNA that served as material.

One Seattle source followed patients from active infection through their disease course. In the study's own analysis: Amplified reference gene primers provided the basis for estimating nucleated cell counts. Some clones are missing from TCRdb's copy, which holds only in-frame ones; the method was immunoSEQ multiplex PCR. For V, J and clone size, that table is used; D and trimming come from the DNA. The table shows about 410,000 clones, with about 91% occurring only once. The sequenced material came from peripheral blood. The TCR originated in a woman in her 40s with COVID-19, enrolled during active disease.

The CDR3 here is CASSQEDRDSNSPLHF. DNA of the CDR3: TGTGCCAGCAGCCAAGAGGACAGGGATAGTAATTCACCCCTCCACTTT. V and J are TRBV3-1 (or the pseudogene TRBV3-2) and TRBJ1-6, with TRBD1 identical over 8 bases. The CDR3 covers 16 residues. Germline CDR1 reads LGHDT; CDR2 reads YNNKEL (reference sequence). The J segment lost 6 bases and the V segment lost 0 bases, leaving 4 bases of the junction unmatched.